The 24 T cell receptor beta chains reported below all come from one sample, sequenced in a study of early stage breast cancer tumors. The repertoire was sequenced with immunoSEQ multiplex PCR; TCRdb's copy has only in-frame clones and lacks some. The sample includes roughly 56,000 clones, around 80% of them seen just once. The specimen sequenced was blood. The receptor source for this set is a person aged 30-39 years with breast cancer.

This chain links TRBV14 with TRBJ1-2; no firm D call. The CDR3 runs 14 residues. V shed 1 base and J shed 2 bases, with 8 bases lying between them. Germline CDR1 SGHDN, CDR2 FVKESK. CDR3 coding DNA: TGTGCCAGCAGCCAAGGGCGGCAGAACTATGGCTACACCTTC. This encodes CASSQGRQNYGYTF.

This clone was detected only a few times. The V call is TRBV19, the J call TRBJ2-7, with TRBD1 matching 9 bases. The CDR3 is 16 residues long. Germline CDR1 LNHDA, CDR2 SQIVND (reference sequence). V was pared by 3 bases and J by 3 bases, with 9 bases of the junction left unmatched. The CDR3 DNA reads TGTGCCAGTAGTATGGCCCGGGGACAGGGCGACTACGAGCAGTACTTC. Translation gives CASSMARGQGDYEQYF.

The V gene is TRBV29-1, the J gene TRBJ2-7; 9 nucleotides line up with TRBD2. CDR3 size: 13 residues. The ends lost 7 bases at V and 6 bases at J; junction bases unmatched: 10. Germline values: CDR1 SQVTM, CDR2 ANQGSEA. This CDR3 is CSARGGRAFEQYF. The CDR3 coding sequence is TGCAGCGCCCGTGGCGGGAGGGCGTTCGAGCAGTACTTC.

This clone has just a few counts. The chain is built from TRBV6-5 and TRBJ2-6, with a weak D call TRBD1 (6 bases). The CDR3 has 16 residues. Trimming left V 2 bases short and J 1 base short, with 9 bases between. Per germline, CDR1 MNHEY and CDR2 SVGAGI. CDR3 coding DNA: TGTGCCAGCAGTTACCAAGGGACATCTGGGGCCAACGTCCTGACTTTC. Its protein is CASSYQGTSGANVLTF.

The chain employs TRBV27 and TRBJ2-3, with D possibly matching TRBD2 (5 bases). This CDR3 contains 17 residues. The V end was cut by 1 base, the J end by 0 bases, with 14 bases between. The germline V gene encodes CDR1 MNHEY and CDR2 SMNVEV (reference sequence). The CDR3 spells CASSLFAGGASTDTQYF. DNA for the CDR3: TGTGCCAGCAGTTTATTCGCGGGCGGAGCAAGCACAGATACGCAGTATTTT.

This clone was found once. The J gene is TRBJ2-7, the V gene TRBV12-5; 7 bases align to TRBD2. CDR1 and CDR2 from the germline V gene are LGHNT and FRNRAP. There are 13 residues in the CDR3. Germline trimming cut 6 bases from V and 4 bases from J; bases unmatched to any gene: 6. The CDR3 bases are TGTGCTAGTGGGGGCGGGAGCCATTACGAGCAGTACTTC. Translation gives CASGGGSHYEQYF.

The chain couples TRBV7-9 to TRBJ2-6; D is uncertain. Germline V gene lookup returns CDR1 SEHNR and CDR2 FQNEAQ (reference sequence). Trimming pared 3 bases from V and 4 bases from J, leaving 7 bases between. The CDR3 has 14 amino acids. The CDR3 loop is CASSFQSGANVLTF. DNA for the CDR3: TGTGCCAGCAGCTTCCAATCCGGGGCCAACGTCCTGACTTTC.

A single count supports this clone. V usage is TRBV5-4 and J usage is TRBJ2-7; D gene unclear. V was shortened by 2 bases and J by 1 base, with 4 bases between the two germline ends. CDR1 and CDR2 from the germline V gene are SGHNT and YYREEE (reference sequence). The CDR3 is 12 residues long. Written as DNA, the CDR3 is TGTGCCAGCAGCTTTGGGTCCTACGAGCAGTACTTC. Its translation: CASSFGSYEQYF.

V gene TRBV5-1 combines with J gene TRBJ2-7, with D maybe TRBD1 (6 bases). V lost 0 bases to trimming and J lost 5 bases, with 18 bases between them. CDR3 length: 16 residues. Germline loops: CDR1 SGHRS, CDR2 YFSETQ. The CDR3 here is CASSLDRDSGSDEQYF. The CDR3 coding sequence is TGCGCCAGCAGCTTGGACAGGGATTCGGGGTCAGACGAGCAGTACTTC.

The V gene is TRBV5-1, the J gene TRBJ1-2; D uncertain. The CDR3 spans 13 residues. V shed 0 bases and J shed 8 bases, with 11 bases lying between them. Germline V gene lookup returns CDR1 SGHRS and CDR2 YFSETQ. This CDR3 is CASSLDSGVGYTF. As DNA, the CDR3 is TGCGCCAGCAGCTTGGACTCCGGGGTCGGCTACACCTTC.

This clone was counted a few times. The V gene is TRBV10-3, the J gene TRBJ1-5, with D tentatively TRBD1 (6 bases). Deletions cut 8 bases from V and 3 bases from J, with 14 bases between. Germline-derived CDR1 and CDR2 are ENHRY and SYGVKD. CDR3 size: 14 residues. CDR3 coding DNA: TGTGCCATCTCGGTGACAGGAGACAATCAGCCCCAGCATTTT. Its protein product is CAISVTGDNQPQHF.

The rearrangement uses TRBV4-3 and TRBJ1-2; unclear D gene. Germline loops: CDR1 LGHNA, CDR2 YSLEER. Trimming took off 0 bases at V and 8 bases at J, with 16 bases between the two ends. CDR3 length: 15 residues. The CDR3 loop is CASSQEVSRSSGYTF. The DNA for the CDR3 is TGCGCCAGCAGCCAAGAGGTGAGTCGGAGCTCGGGCTACACCTTC.

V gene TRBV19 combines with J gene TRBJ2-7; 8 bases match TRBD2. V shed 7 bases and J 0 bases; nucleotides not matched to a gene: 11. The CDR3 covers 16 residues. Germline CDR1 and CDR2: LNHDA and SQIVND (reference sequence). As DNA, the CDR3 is TGTGCCAGTACCTCCTCTGGGAGCGGGAGCTCCTACGAGCAGTACTTC. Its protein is CASTSSGSGSSYEQYF.

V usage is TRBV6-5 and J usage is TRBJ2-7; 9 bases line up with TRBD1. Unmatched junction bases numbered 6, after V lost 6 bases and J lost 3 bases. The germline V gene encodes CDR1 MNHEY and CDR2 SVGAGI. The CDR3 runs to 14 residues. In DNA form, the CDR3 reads TGTGCCAGCAGACGAGGACAGGGGATCTACGAGCAGTACTTC. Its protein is CASRRGQGIYEQYF.

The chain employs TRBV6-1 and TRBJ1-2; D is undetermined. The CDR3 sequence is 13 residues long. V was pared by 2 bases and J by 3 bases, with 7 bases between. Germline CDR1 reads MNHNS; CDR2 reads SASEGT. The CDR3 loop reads CASSESSDYGYTF. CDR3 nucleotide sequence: TGTGCCAGCAGTGAATCCTCGGACTATGGCTACACCTTC.

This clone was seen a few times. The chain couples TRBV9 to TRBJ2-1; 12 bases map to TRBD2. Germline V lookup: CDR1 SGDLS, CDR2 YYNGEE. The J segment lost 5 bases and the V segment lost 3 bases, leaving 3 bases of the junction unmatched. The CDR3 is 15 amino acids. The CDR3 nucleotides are TGTGCCAGCAGCGGACTAGCGGGAGAACACAATGAGCAGTTCTTC. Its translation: CASSGLAGEHNEQFF.

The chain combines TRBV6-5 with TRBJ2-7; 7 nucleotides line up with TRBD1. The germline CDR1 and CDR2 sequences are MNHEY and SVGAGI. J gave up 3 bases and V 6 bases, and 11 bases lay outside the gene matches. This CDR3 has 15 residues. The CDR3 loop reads CASRHDRERGYEQYF. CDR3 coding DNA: TGTGCCAGCAGACACGACAGGGAGAGAGGCTACGAGCAGTACTTC.

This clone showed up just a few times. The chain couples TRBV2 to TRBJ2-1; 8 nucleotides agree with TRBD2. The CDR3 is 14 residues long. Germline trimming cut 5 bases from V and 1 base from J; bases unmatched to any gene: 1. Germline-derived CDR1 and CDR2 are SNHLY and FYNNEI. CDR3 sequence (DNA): TGTGCCAGCAGTAGCGGGAGATCCTACAATGAGCAGTTCTTC. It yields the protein CASSSGRSYNEQFF.

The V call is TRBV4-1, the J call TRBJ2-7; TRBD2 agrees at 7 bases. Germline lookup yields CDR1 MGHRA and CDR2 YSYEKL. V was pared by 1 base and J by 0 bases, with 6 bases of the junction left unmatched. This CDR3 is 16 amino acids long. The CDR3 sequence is CASSQGPSGFSYEQYF. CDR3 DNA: TGCGCCAGCAGCCAAGGGCCTAGCGGCTTCTCCTACGAGCAGTACTTC.

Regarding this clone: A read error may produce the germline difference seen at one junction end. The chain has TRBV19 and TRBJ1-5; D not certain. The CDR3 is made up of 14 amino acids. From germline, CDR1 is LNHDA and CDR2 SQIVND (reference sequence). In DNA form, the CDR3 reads TGTGCCAGTAGTTTAGAAGGGCTCAATCAGCCCCAGCATTTT. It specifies CASSLEGLNQPQHF.

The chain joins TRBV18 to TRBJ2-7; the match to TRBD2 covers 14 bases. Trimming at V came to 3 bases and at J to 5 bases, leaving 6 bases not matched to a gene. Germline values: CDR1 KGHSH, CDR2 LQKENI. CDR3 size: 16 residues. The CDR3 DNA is TGTGCCAGCTCACCTAGACTAGCGGGAGGGCGGAACGAGCAGTACTTC. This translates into CASSPRLAGGRNEQYF. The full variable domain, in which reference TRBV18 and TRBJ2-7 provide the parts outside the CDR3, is NAGVMQNPRHLVRRRGQEARLRCSPMKGHSHVYWYRQLPEEGLKFMVYLQKENIIDESGMPKERFSAEFPKEGPSILRIQQVVRGDSAAYFCASSPRLAGGRNEQYFGPGTRLTVT.

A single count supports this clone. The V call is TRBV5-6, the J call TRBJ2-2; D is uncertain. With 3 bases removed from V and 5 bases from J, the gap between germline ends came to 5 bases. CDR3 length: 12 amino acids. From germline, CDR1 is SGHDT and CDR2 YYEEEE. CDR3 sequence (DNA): TGTGCCAGCAGCTCGAGAACCGGGGAGCTGTTTTTT. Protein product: CASSSRTGELFF. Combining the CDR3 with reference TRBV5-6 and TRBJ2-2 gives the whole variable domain DAGVTQSPTHLIKTRGQQVTLRCSPKSGHDTVSWYQQALGQGPQFIFQYYEEEERQRGNFPDRFSGHQFPNYSSELNVNALLLGDSALYLCASSSRTGELFFGEGSRLTVL.

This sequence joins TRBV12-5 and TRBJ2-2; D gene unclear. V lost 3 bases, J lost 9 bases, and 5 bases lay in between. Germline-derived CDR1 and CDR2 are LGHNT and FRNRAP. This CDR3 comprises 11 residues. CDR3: CASGLHWELFF. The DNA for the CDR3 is TGTGCTAGTGGTTTACACTGGGAGCTGTTTTTT.

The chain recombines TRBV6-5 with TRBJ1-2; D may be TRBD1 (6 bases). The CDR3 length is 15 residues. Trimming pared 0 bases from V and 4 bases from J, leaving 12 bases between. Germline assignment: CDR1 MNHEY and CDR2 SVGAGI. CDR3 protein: CASSYSPGEVYGYTF. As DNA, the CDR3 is TGTGCCAGCAGTTACTCACCAGGGGAGGTCTATGGCTACACCTTC.